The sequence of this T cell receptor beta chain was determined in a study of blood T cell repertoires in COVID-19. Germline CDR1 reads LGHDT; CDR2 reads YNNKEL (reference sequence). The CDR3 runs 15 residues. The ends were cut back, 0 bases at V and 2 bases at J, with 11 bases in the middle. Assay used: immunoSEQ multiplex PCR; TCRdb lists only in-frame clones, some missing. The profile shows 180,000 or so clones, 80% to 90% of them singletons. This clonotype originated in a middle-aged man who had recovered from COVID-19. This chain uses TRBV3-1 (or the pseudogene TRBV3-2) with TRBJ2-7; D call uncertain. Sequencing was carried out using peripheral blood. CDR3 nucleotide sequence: TGTGCCAGCAGCCAAGATTCGCACACCACCTACGAGCAGTACTTC. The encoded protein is CASSQDSHTTYEQYF.